This TCR beta chain stems from a study of cytomegalovirus exposure and HLA in healthy donors. Some clones are missing from TCRdb's copy, which holds only in-frame ones; the method was immunoSEQ multiplex PCR. The repertoire has about 250,000 clones, about 90% of them found once; the top ten carry more than 10%. The table lists this clone with a few counts. Germline V gene lookup returns CDR1 LNHDA and CDR2 SQIVND (reference sequence). The CDR3 runs to 13 residues. V was pared by 9 bases and J by 9 bases, with 18 bases between. The sequencing sample was made of PBMCs. This receptor was taken from a man between 18 and 29 years old in good health and CMV-seropositive. The chain recombines TRBV19 with TRBJ1-5; D perhaps matches TRBD1 (5 bases). The CDR3 DNA is TGTGCCAGCCAGGACATCCTGGGGGGGCCCCAGCATTTT. It encodes CASQDILGGPQHF.